These 32 T cell receptor beta chains were all obtained from the same sample, sequenced in a study of resident and recirculating memory T cells in vitiligo. Clones were read by immunoSEQ multiplex PCR, and TCRdb kept only the in-frame ones, dropping some. The sample lists 40,000 to 50,000 clones, about nine tenths occurring once. Sequenced sample: blood. The receptors were sampled from a male donor with vitiligo.

V and J are TRBV11-1 and TRBJ2-5; 13 bases are shared with TRBD2. V shed 5 bases and J 5 bases; nucleotides not matched to a gene: 8. Germline V gene data show CDR1 as SGHAT and CDR2 as FQDESV (reference sequence). The CDR3 length is 16 residues. The CDR3 DNA reads TGTGCCAGCAGCGCGGGGACTAGCGGGATTCAGGAGACCCAGTACTTC. As protein: CASSAGTSGIQETQYF.

This chain connects TRBV27 to TRBJ2-3; possible D gene TRBD1, 6 bases. V lost 10 bases and J 3 bases, leaving 17 bases between the germline ends. CDR3 size: 14 residues. CDR1 is MNHEY, CDR2 SMNVEV, per germline (reference sequence). DNA for the CDR3: TGTGCCACATGGCCTTCTAGGGGGACAGATACGCAGTATTTT. Translation: CATWPSRGTDTQYF.

The chain joins TRBV6-5 to TRBJ2-7; 7 bases are shared with TRBD2. There are 14 residues in the CDR3. Germline CDR1 is MNHEY and CDR2 is SVGAGI. V lost 5 bases, J lost 0 bases, and 4 bases stayed unmatched. The CDR3 DNA sequence: TGTGCCAGCAGTCCCCGGGGGGACTCCTACGAGCAGTACTTC. Protein: CASSPRGDSYEQYF.

The chain joins TRBV7-2 to TRBJ2-1, with 7 bases lining up with TRBD2. The germline CDR1 and CDR2 sequences are SGHTA and FQGNSA. The length of the CDR3 is 16 residues. The V gene end was trimmed by 5 bases and the J gene end by 6 bases; junction bases not matched to a gene: 13. CDR3 sequence reads: CASSQGPQRGVNEQFF. The DNA of the CDR3 is TGTGCCAGCAGCCAAGGCCCTCAGCGGGGTGTCAATGAGCAGTTCTTC. The whole variable domain, remainder taken from reference TRBV7-2 and TRBJ2-1, is GAGVSQSPSNKVTEKGKDVELRCDPISGHTALYWYRQSLGQGLEFLIYFQGNSAPDKSGLPSDRFSAERTGGSVSTLTIQRTQQEDSAVYLCASSQGPQRGVNEQFFGPGTRLTVL.

The V and J genes are TRBV5-5 and TRBJ1-1; D remains ambiguous. This CDR3 is built from 15 residues. The germline CDR1 and CDR2 sequences are SGHKS and YYEKEE (reference sequence). The V and J ends lost 2 bases and 0 bases respectively, with 11 bases between them. CDR3 sequence (DNA): TGTGCCAGCAGCTTCGTGCCAGGATTGAACACTGAAGCTTTCTTT. Amino acid sequence: CASSFVPGLNTEAFF.

The chain links TRBV4-3 to TRBJ2-1; 8 bases line up with TRBD2. This CDR3 contains 15 residues. Per the germline V gene, CDR1 is LGHNA and CDR2 is YSLEER. V lost 4 bases, J lost 5 bases, and 7 bases stayed unmatched. CDR3 loop: CASSRGGGLNNEQFF. The CDR3 DNA reads TGCGCCAGCAGCCGCGGCGGGGGGCTCAACAATGAGCAGTTCTTC.

J is TRBJ1-1 and V is TRBV28; TRBD1 matches at 8 bases. V was pared by 3 bases and J by 1 base, with 7 bases of the junction left unmatched. Germline CDR1 is MDHEN and CDR2 is SYDVKM. This CDR3 region has 16 residues. The CDR3 here is CASSLNPGQANTEAFF. As DNA, the CDR3 is TGTGCCAGCAGTTTGAATCCGGGACAGGCGAACACTGAAGCTTTCTTT.

This clone was counted only a few times. V is TRBV7-9 and J is TRBJ1-2; 7 bases align to TRBD1. The CDR3 consists of 11 residues. CDR1 SEHNR and CDR2 FQNEAQ come from the germline V gene (reference sequence). V shed 5 bases and J 8 bases; nucleotides not matched to a gene: 2. The DNA of the CDR3 is TGTGCCAGCAGCAGGGGGCACGGCTACACCTTC. Protein product: CASSRGHGYTF.

The chain has TRBV30 and TRBJ1-5; 7 bases map to TRBD1. CDR1 and CDR2 (germline): GTSNPN, SVGIG (reference sequence). The V and J ends lost 1 base and 4 bases, in that order; junction bases with no gene match: 4. The CDR3 sequence is 14 residues long. The CDR3 DNA is TGTGCCTGGAGTGCCCGGGACAGAAATCAGCCCCAGCATTTT. The encoded protein is CAWSARDRNQPQHF.

The genes are TRBV10-3 and TRBJ1-5, with D unresolved. Trimming shortened V by 2 bases and J by 3 bases, and 5 bases separated the two germline ends. Germline CDR1 ENHRY, CDR2 SYGVKD. The CDR3 runs to 13 residues. CDR3 DNA sequence: TGTGCCATCAGTGAGGGCCCCAATCAGCCCCAGCATTTT. As protein: CAISEGPNQPQHF.

On this clone: Germline is not matched at one junction end, which may reflect a read error. This rearrangement joins TRBV7-7 to TRBJ2-7, with D possibly TRBD2 on 5 matching bases. The germline CDR1 and CDR2 sequences are SSHAT and FNYEAQ (reference sequence). The CDR3 consists of 12 residues. The CDR3 DNA reads TGTGCTAGCAGCTTAACGGGGAACGAGCAGTACTTC. It encodes CASSLTGNEQYF.

The chain carries TRBV7-9 and TRBJ2-1; 10 nucleotides match TRBD2. V dropped 6 bases and J dropped 4; count of bases not matched to a gene: 3. The CDR3 has 14 amino acids. CDR1 and CDR2 (germline): SEHNR, FQNEAQ (reference sequence). The CDR3 nucleotides are TGTGCCAGCAGGGGACTAGCGACGTACAATGAGCAGTTCTTC. This sequence encodes CASRGLATYNEQFF.

The V and J genes are TRBV6-7 and TRBJ1-1, with D unresolved. Being an ORF, TRBV6-7 has a function that is uncertain. With 2 bases removed from V and 0 bases from J, the gap between germline ends came to 4 bases. This CDR3 comprises 13 residues. CDR3 nucleotides: TGTGCCAGCAGTTACCCCATGAACACTGAAGCTTTCTTT. Its translation: CASSYPMNTEAFF.

This chain uses TRBV29-1 with TRBJ2-2; 7 bases align to TRBD1. This CDR3 has 13 amino acids. The germline V gene has CDR1 SQVTM and CDR2 ANQGSEA. Trimming removed 0 bases from V and 6 bases from J; junction bases left unmatched: 1. The CDR3 loop reads CSVEDTGAGELFF. For the CDR3, the DNA is TGCAGCGTTGAAGATACAGGGGCCGGGGAGCTGTTTTTT.

This clone was observed a single time. The chain carries TRBV19 and TRBJ1-5; 9 positions agree with TRBD1. This CDR3 has 14 residues. With 6 bases clipped from V and 7 bases from J, the junction kept 7 bases outside the gene matches. Germline CDR1 reads LNHDA; CDR2 reads SQIVND (reference sequence). CDR3 residues: CASRGRTGEQPQHF. DNA of the CDR3: TGTGCCAGTAGGGGAAGGACAGGGGAGCAGCCCCAGCATTTT.

This rearrangement joins TRBV6-5 to TRBJ1-6, with TRBD1 matching 10 bases. This CDR3 comprises 12 residues. Germline values: CDR1 MNHEY, CDR2 SVGAGI. J lost 10 bases, V lost 8 bases, and 2 bases had no gene match. The CDR3: CASRQGASPLHF. The CDR3, as DNA: TGTGCCAGCCGACAGGGGGCCTCACCCCTCCACTTT.

The chain uses TRBV5-1 and TRBJ1-6, with 11 bases matching TRBD1. The junction had 8 bases not matched to a gene; V was cut back by 0 bases and J by 9 bases. Germline assignment: CDR1 SGHRS and CDR2 YFSETQ. This CDR3 has 17 amino acids. Written as DNA, the CDR3 is TGCGCCAGCAGCTTGGGGACAGGGGGCGCGAGGGTTTCACCCCTCCACTTT. Translating gives CASSLGTGGARVSPLHF.

The V call is TRBV19, the J call TRBJ1-4; TRBD1 matches 9 bases. The CDR3 extends over 14 amino acids. V gave up 7 bases and J gave up 5 bases; unmatched junction bases: 5. Germline V gene data show CDR1 as LNHDA and CDR2 as SQIVND (reference sequence). CDR3 loop: CASTPGTGNEKLFF. Here the CDR3 DNA reads TGTGCCAGTACCCCCGGGACAGGGAATGAAAAACTGTTTTTT.

This clone was seen a single time. The chain uses TRBV9 and TRBJ1-2, with a possible D match to TRBD1 (6 bases). The germline V gene encodes CDR1 SGDLS and CDR2 YYNGEE. The CDR3 has 15 amino acids. V was shortened by 2 bases and J by 5 bases, with 16 bases between the two germline ends. The CDR3 coding sequence is TGTGCCAGCAGCGTTGGGGGGGGCGCGGAGTATGGCTACACCTTC. Translation gives CASSVGGGAEYGYTF. Variable domain in full (rest from reference TRBV9 and TRBJ1-2): DSGVTQTPKHLITATGQRVTLRCSPRSGDLSVYWYQQSLDQGLQFLIQYYNGEERAKGNILERFSAQQFPDLHSELNLSSLELGDSALYFCASSVGGGAEYGYTFGSGTRLTVV.

The chain has TRBV5-4 and TRBJ2-7; D might be TRBD1 (6 bases). The V gene lost 2 bases and the J gene lost 4 bases, with 10 bases spanning the gap. The CDR3 is 13 residues long. Germline V gene lookup returns CDR1 SGHNT and CDR2 YYREEE (reference sequence). For the CDR3, the DNA is TGTGCCAGCAGCTTCCCGGGACATTACGAGCAGTACTTC. Residues: CASSFPGHYEQYF. The variable domain in full, completed from reference TRBV5-4 and TRBJ2-7, reads ETGVTQSPTHLIKTRGQQVTLRCSSQSGHNTVSWYQQALGQGPQFIFQYYREEENGRGNFPPRFSGLQFPNYSSELNVNALELDDSALYLCASSFPGHYEQYFGPGTRLTVT.

The chain has TRBV5-1 and TRBJ1-3; the D gene is possibly TRBD1 (6 bases). CDR3 length: 16 residues. The V gene lost 0 bases and the J gene lost 0 bases, with 10 bases spanning the gap. Germline V gene data show CDR1 as SGHRS and CDR2 as YFSETQ. The DNA for the CDR3 is TGCGCCAGCAGCTTGGGGGGACATGACTCTGGAAACACCATATATTTT. It is translated as CASSLGGHDSGNTIYF.

The chain is built from TRBV9 and TRBJ1-2, with 11 nucleotides matching TRBD1. Germline V gene data show CDR1 as SGDLS and CDR2 as YYNGEE. Unmatched junction bases numbered 6, after V lost 0 bases and J lost 8 bases. The CDR3 covers 15 residues. The CDR3 sequence: CASSVAAGQGGGYTF. DNA of the CDR3: TGTGCCAGCAGCGTAGCGGCGGGACAGGGGGGGGGCTACACCTTC.

The chain carries TRBV7-3 and TRBJ2-1, with TRBD2 identical over 7 bases. Germline lookup yields CDR1 SGHTA and CDR2 FQGTGA. Germline trimming cut 3 bases from V and 2 bases from J; bases unmatched to any gene: 4. This CDR3 comprises 15 residues. DNA of the CDR3: TGTGCCAGCAGCTTCACTAGCGCTACCTACAATGAGCAGTTCTTC. Translated, it gives CASSFTSATYNEQFF.

This chain joins TRBV5-4 and TRBJ2-7, with D possibly being TRBD1 (6 bases). Trimming left V 4 bases short and J 2 bases short, with 16 bases between. The CDR3 has 15 residues. From germline, CDR1 is SGHNT and CDR2 YYREEE (reference sequence). The CDR3 here is CASSRSGTLAYEQYF. The CDR3 bases are TGTGCCAGCAGCCGGTCCGGGACACTTGCCTACGAGCAGTACTTC.

This chain links TRBV7-6 with TRBJ1-6; 7 nucleotides agree with TRBD1. The CDR3 runs to 12 residues. From germline, CDR1 is SGHVS and CDR2 FNYEAQ. The V and J ends lost 5 bases and 16 bases, in that order; junction bases with no gene match: 8. The CDR3 DNA reads as TGTGCCAGCAGCCAAGTTGGGGACAGTCTCCACTTT. Translating gives CASSQVGDSLHF.

This chain joins TRBV18 and TRBJ2-6; possible D gene TRBD1, 6 bases. V shed 4 bases and J shed 0 bases, with 16 bases lying between them. Germline loops: CDR1 KGHSH, CDR2 LQKENI. This CDR3 spans 18 amino acids. CDR3: CASSLSLQGTSGANVLTF. The CDR3 DNA sequence: TGTGCCAGCTCACTCTCCCTGCAGGGGACCTCTGGGGCCAACGTCCTGACTTTC.

The chain combines TRBV4-1 with TRBJ2-5, with a weak D call TRBD2 (6 bases). This CDR3 comprises 14 residues. CDR1 MGHRA and CDR2 YSYEKL come from the germline V gene. V was trimmed by 2 bases and J by 7 bases, leaving 14 bases between them. The CDR3 spells CASSQIPPGGTQYF. As DNA, the CDR3 is TGCGCCAGCAGCCAAATTCCTCCCGGGGGGACCCAGTACTTC.

J is TRBJ2-5 and V is TRBV11-1; tentatively, D is TRBD1 (6 bases). The germline V gene has CDR1 SGHAT and CDR2 FQDESV (reference sequence). The CDR3 consists of 14 residues. V lost 0 bases and J lost 5, with 10 bases in between. The CDR3 loop is CASSLAQGYETQYF. The CDR3, as DNA: TGTGCCAGCAGCTTAGCTCAGGGGTATGAGACCCAGTACTTC. The full variable domain, completed using reference TRBV11-1 and TRBJ2-5, is EAEVAQSPRYKITEKSQAVAFWCDPISGHATLYWYRQILGQGPELLVQFQDESVVDDSQLPKDRFSAERLKGVDSTLKIQPAELGDSAMYLCASSLAQGYETQYFGPGTRLLVL.

The chain has TRBV19 and TRBJ2-7, with 8 nucleotides matching TRBD2. The CDR3 is 14 amino acids. The germline gives CDR1 LNHDA, CDR2 SQIVND (reference sequence). J lost 0 bases, V lost 6 bases, and 4 bases had no gene match. CDR3 amino acids: CASRGSGVSYEQYF. CDR3 DNA: TGTGCCAGTAGAGGTAGCGGGGTCTCCTACGAGCAGTACTTC.

This clone was seen once. This rearrangement joins TRBV4-3 to TRBJ2-5; tentatively, D is TRBD1 (6 bases). The CDR3 is made up of 15 amino acids. The V gene's germline CDR1 is LGHNA and CDR2 YSLEER. V lost 3 bases and J 5 bases, leaving 16 bases between the germline ends. CDR3 nucleotide sequence: TGCGCCAGCAGCCAGAACCCAGGGGAAGGGGAGACCCAGTACTTC. This translates into CASSQNPGEGETQYF.

V gene TRBV6-6 combines with J gene TRBJ1-3; no definite D call. The V gene lost 6 bases and the J gene lost 0 bases, with 12 bases spanning the gap. This CDR3 spans 15 amino acids. Looked up from germline, CDR1 is MNHNY and CDR2 is SVGAGI (reference sequence). CDR3 amino acids: CASRLMLGSGNTIYF. Written as DNA, the CDR3 is TGTGCCAGCAGATTGATGCTCGGCTCTGGAAACACCATATATTTT.

The chain couples TRBV18 to TRBJ2-3; D remains unclear. Germline CDR1 is KGHSH and CDR2 is LQKENI. V lost 3 bases, J lost 2 bases, and 21 bases lay in between. This CDR3 is 18 amino acids long. The CDR3 DNA reads TGTGCCAGCTCACCCTTAGGTAGCTTTTCTGCTGCCACAGATACGCAGTATTTT. It encodes CASSPLGSFSAATDTQYF.